This T cell receptor beta chain was retrieved from a study of CD8+CD57+ T cells in acquired aplastic anemia. Study summary: Roughly 3 ug was the average amount of DNA from sorted CD4+ and CD8+ cells. Overall study results and limits: Some 27 CD8+ CDR3 sequences were shared between patients and controls.

The template used for profiling TCR beta VDJ and CDR3 was genomic DNA. TCRdb ran MiXCR on the reads and lists one entry per CDR3 protein. The sample shows around 430,000 distinct CDR3 sequences, about a third of them seen only once. Patients selected for sequencing had displayed CD8+CD57+ cell expansion by flow cytometry. Patient blood was sampled before any therapy had been received. A word on this clonotype: Its specificity is unknown.

CDR1 and CDR2 from the germline V gene are SNHLY and FYNNEI. The V and J ends lost 3 bases and 4 bases, in that order; junction bases with no gene match: 7. The CDR3 is 15 residues long. This sequence originates from a human donor with aplastic anemia. The rearrangement joins TRBV2 to TRBJ1-2; TRBD1 agrees at 8 bases. The sample consisted of sorted CD4+, CD8+, or CD8+CD57+ T cells (not recorded which) from PBMCs. CDR3 region: CASSDWDRPTYGYTF. The CDR3 DNA reads TGTGCCAGCAGTGATTGGGACAGGCCAACCTATGGCTACACCTTC.